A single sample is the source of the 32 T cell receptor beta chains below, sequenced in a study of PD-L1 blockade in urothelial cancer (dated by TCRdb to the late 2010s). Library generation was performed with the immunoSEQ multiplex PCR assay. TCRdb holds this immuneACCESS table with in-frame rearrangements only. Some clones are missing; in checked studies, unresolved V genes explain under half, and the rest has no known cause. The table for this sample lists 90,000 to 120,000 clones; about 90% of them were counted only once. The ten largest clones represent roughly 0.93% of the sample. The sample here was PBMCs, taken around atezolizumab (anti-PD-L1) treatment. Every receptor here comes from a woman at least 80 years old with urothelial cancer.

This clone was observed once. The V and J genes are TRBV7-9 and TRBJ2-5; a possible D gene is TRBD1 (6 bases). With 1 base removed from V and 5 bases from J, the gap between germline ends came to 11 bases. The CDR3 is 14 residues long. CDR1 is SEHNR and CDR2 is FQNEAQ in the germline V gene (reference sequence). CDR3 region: CASSLGTGIETQYF. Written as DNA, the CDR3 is TGTGCCAGCAGCTTAGGCACAGGGATTGAGACCCAGTACTTC.

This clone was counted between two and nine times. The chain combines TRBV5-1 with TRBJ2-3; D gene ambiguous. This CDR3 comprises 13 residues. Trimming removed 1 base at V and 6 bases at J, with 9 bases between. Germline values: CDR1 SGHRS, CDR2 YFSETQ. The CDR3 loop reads CASSLREVDTQYF. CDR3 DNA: TGCGCCAGCAGCTTGAGAGAAGTGGATACGCAGTATTTT.

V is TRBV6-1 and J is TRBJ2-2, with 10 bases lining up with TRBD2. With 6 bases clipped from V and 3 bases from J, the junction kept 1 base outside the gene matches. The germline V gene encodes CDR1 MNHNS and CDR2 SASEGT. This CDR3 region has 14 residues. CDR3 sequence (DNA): TGTGCCAGCAGGACTAGCGGGTACACCGGGGAGCTGTTTTTT. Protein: CASRTSGYTGELFF.

The chain's CDR3 is CASSFDRVADTQYF. The CDR3 region has the DNA TGTGCCAGCAGCTTCGACAGGGTTGCAGATACGCAGTATTTT. The chain couples TRBV7-8 to TRBJ2-3; 7 bases agree with TRBD1. From germline, CDR1 is SGHVS and CDR2 FQNEAQ. The CDR3 consists of 14 residues. V lost 3 bases, J lost 4 bases, and 4 bases stayed unmatched. The full variable domain, rest sourced from reference TRBV7-8 and TRBJ2-3, is GAGVSQSPRYKVAKRGQDVALRCDPISGHVSLFWYQQALGQGPEFLTYFQNEAQLDKSGLPSDRFFAERPEGSVSTLKIQRTQQEDSAVYLCASSFDRVADTQYFGPGTRLTVL.

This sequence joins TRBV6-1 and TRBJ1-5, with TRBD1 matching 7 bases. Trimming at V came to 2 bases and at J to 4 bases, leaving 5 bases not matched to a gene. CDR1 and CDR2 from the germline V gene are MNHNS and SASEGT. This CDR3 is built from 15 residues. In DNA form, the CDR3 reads TGTGCCAGCAGTGAATGGGGCAGGGGGAATCAGCCCCAGCATTTT. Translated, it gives CASSEWGRGNQPQHF.

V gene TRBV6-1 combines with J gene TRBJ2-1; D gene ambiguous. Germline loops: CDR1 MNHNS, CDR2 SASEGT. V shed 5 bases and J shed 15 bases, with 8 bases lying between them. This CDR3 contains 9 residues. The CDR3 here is CASSPEWFF. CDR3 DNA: TGTGCCAGCAGTCCAGAATGGTTCTTC.

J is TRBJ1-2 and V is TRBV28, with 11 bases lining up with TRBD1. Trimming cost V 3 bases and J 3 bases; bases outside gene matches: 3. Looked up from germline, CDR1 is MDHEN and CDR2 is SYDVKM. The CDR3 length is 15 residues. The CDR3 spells CASSLGQGVYYGYTF. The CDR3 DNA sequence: TGTGCCAGCAGTTTGGGACAGGGGGTTTACTATGGCTACACCTTC.

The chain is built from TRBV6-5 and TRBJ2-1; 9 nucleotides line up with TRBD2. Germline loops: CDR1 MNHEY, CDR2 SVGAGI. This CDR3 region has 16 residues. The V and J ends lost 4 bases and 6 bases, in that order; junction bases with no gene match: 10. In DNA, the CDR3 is TGTGCCAGCAGTTCAGAAATAGCGGGAGATATCAATGAGCAGTTCTTC. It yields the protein CASSSEIAGDINEQFF.

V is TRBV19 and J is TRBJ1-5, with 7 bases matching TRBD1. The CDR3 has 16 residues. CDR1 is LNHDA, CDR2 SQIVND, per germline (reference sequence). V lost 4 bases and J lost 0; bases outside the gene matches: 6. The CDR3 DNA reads TGTGCCAGTAGTAGGAGAACAGGGGTTAGCAATCAGCCCCAGCATTTT. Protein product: CASSRRTGVSNQPQHF.

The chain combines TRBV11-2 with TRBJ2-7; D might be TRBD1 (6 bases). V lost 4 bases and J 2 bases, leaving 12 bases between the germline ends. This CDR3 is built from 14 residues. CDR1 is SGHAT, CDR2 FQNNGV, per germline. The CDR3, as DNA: TGTGCCAGCAGCTCGGGACAAGGCCCCTACGAGCAGTACTTC. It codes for CASSSGQGPYEQYF. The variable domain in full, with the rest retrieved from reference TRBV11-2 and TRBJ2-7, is EAGVAQSPRYKIIEKRQSVAFWCNPISGHATLYWYQQILGQGPKLLIQFQNNGVVDDSQLPKDRFSAERLKGVDSTLKIQPAKLEDSAVYLCASSSGQGPYEQYFGPGTRLTVT.

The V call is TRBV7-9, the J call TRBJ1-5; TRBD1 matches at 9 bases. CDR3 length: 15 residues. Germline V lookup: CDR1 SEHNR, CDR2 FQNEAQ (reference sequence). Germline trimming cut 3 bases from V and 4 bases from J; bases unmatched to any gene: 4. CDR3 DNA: TGTGCCAGCAGCTTGGGGACAGGGCGTAATCAGCCCCAGCATTTT. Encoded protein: CASSLGTGRNQPQHF.

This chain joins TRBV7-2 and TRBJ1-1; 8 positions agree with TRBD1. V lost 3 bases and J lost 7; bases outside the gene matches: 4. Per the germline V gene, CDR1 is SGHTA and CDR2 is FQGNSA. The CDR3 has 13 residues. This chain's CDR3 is CASSFSGTGEAFF. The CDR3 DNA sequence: TGTGCCAGCAGCTTCTCCGGGACAGGTGAAGCTTTCTTT. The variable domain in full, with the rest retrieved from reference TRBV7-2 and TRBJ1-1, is GAGVSQSPSNKVTEKGKDVELRCDPISGHTALYWYRQSLGQGLEFLIYFQGNSAPDKSGLPSDRFSAERTGGSVSTLTIQRTQQEDSAVYLCASSFSGTGEAFFGQGTRLTVV.

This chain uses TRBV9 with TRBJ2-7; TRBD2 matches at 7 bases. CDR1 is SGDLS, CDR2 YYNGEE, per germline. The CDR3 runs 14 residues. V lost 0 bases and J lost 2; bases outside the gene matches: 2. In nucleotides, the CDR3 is TGTGCCAGCAGCGTAGACGCGGGAGCCTACGAGCAGTACTTC. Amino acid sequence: CASSVDAGAYEQYF.

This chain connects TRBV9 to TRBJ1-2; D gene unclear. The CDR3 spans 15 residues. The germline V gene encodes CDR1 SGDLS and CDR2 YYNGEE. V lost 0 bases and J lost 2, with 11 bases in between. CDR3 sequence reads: CASSVEAQKNYGYTF. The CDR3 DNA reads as TGTGCCAGCAGCGTAGAGGCACAGAAGAACTATGGCTACACCTTC.

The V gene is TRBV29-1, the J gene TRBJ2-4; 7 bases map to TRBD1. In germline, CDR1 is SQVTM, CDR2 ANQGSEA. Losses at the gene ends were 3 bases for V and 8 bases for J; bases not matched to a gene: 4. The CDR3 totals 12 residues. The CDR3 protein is CSVDRQGDIQYF. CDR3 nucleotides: TGCAGCGTTGACCGGCAGGGGGACATTCAGTACTTC.

This CDR3 reads CASSTLTDRNTGELFF. The CDR3 DNA follows: TGTGCCAGCAGCACCCTCACCGACAGGAACACCGGGGAGCTGTTTTTT. The gene calls are TRBV5-6 and TRBJ2-2; maybe TRBD1 (5 bases). Germline CDR1 reads SGHDT; CDR2 reads YYEEEE. The length of the CDR3 is 16 residues. Trimming left V 4 bases short and J 1 base short, with 14 bases between.

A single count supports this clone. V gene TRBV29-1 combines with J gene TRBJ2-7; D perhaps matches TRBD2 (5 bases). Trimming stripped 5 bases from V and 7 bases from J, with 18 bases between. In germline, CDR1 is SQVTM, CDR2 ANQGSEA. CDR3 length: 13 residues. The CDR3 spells CSVSYTTTGEQYF. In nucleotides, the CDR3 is TGCAGCGTTTCTTACACTACAACGGGGGAGCAGTACTTC.

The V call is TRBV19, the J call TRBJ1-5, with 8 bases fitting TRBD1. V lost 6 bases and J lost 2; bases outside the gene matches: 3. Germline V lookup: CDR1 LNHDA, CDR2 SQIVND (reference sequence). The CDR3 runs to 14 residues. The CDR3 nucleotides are TGTGCCAGTAGCGAGACAGGGGGCAATCAGCCCCAGCATTTT. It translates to CASSETGGNQPQHF.

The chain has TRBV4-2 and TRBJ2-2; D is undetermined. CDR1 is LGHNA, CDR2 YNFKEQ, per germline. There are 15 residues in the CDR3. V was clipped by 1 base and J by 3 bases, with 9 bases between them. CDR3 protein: CASSQGQDDTGELFF. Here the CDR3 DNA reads TGTGCCAGCAGCCAAGGCCAGGATGACACCGGGGAGCTGTTTTTT.

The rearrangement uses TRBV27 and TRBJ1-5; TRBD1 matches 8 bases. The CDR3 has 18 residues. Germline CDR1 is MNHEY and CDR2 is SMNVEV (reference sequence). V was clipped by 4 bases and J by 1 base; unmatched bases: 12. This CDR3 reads CASSSTPYRGESNQPQHF. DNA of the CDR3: TGTGCCAGCAGTTCGACCCCGTACAGGGGGGAGAGCAATCAGCCCCAGCATTTT.

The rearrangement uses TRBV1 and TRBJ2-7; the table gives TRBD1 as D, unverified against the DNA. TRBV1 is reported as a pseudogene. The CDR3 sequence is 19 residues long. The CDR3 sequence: CTSSQENTGQGKRGYEQYF. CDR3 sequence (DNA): TGCACCAGCAGCCAAGAAAATACGGGACAGGGAAAGAGGGGCTACGAGCAGTACTTC.

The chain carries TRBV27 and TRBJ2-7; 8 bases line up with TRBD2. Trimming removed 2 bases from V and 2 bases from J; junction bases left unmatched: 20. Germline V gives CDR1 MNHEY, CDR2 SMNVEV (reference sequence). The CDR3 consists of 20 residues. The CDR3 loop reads CASSLRGLAGLKTLAYEQYF. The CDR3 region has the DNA TGTGCCAGCAGTTTAAGAGGTCTAGCGGGCTTAAAGACCTTAGCCTACGAGCAGTACTTC.

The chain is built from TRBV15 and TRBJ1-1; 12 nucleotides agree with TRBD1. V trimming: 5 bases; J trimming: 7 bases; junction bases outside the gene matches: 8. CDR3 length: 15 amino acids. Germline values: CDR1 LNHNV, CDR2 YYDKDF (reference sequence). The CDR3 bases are TGTGCCACCAGCCAAGGGACAGGGGGCGTAATTGAAGCTTTCTTT. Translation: CATSQGTGGVIEAFF.

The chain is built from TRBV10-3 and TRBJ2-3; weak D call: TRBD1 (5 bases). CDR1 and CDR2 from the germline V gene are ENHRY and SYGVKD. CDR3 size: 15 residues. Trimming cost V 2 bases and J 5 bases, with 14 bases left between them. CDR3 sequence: CAISEPGAGIDTQYF. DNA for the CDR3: TGTGCCATCAGTGAGCCTGGGGCAGGGATAGATACGCAGTATTTT.

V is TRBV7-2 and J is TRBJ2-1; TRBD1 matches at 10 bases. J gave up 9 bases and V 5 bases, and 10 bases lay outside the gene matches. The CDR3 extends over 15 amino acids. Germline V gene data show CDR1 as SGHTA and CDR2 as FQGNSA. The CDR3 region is CASSNSRDRGSEQFF. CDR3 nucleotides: TGTGCCAGCAGCAACTCCCGGGACAGGGGTAGTGAGCAGTTCTTC.

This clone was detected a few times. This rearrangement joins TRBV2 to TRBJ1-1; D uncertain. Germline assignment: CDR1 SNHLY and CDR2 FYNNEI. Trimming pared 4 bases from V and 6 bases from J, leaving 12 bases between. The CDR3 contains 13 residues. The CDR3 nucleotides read TGTGCCAGCAGTGCGGGAAGTTTCTCTGAAGCTTTCTTT. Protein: CASSAGSFSEAFF.

The CDR3 sequence: CASHRGRTSGRTDTQYF. CDR3 coding DNA: TGTGCCAGCCACAGGGGGAGGACTAGCGGGAGAACAGATACGCAGTATTTT. The chain is built from TRBV19 and TRBJ2-3, with TRBD2 matching 13 bases. The CDR3 is 17 residues long. V shed 9 bases and J 3 bases; nucleotides not matched to a gene: 12. Per the germline V gene, CDR1 is LNHDA and CDR2 is SQIVND (reference sequence).

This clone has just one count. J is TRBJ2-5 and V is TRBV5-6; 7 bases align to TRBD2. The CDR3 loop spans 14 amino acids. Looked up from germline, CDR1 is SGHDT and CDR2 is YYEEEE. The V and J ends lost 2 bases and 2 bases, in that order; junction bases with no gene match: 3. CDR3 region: CASSLPGLQETQYF. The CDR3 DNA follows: TGTGCCAGCAGCTTACCGGGACTACAAGAGACCCAGTACTTC.

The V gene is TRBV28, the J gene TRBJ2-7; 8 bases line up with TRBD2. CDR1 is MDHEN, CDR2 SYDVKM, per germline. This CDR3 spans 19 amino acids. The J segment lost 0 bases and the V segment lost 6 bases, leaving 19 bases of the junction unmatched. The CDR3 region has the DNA TGTGCCAGCAGCCAACGCACTCTAGCGGGTATGGGTATCTCCTACGAGCAGTACTTC. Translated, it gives CASSQRTLAGMGISYEQYF. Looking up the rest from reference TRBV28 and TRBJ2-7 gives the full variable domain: DVKVTQSSRYLVKRTGEKVFLECVQDMDHENMFWYRQDPGLGLRLIYFSYDVKMKEKGDIPEGYSVSREKKERFSLILESASTNQTSMYLCASSQRTLAGMGISYEQYFGPGTRLTVT.

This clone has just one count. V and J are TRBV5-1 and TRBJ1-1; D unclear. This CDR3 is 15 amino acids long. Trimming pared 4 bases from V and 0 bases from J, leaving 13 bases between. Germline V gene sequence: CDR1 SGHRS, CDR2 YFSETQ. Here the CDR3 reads CASSPTSRVNTEAFF. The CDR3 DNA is TGCGCCAGCAGCCCAACCTCCCGGGTGAACACTGAAGCTTTCTTT.

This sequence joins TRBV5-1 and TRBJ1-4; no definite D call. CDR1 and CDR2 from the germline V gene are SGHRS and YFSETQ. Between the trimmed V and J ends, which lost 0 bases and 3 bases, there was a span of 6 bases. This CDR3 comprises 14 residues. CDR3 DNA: TGCGCCAGCAGCTTGGCCAACTCTAATGAAAAACTGTTTTTT. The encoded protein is CASSLANSNEKLFF.

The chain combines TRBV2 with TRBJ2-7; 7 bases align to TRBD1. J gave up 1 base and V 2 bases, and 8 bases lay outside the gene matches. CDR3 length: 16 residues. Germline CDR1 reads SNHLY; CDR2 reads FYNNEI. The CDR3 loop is CASSESGTALSYEQYF. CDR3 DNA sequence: TGTGCCAGCAGTGAATCCGGGACAGCCCTATCCTACGAGCAGTACTTC.